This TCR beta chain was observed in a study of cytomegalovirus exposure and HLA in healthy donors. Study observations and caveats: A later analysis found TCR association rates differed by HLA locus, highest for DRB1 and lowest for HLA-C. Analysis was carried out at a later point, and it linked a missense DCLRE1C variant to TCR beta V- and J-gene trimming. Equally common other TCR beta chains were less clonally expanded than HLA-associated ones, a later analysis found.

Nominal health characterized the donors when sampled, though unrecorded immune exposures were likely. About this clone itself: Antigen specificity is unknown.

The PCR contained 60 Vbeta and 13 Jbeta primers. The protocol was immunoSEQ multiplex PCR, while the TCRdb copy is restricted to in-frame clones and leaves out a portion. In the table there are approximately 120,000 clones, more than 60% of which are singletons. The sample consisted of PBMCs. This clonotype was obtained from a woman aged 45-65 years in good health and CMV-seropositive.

Here the CDR3 reads CASSEWGGDSGNTIYF. The DNA for the CDR3 is TGTGCCAGCAGTGAATGGGGGGGCGACTCTGGAAACACCATATATTTT. V gene TRBV6-1 combines with J gene TRBJ1-3, with D tentatively TRBD1 (6 bases). The CDR3 totals 16 residues. Per germline, CDR1 MNHNS and CDR2 SASEGT. V was pared by 2 bases and J by 0 bases, with 11 bases between.